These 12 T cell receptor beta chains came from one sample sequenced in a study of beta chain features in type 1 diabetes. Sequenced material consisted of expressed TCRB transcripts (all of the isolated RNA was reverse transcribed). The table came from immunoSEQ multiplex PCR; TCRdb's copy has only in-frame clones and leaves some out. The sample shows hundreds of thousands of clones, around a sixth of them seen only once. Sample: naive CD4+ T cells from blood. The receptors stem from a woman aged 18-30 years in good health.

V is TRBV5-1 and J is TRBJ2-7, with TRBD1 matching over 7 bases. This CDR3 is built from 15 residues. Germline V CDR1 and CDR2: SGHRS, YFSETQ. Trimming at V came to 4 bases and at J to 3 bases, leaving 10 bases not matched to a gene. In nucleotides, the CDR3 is TGCGCCAGCAGCCAACGACAGGGCCGATACTACGAGCAGTACTTC. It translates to CASSQRQGRYYEQYF.

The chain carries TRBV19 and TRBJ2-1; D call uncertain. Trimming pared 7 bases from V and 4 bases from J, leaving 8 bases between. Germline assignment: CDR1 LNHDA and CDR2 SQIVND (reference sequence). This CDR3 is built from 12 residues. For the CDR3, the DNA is TGTGCCAGTAATGGGGTATACAATGAGCAGTTCTTC. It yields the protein CASNGVYNEQFF.

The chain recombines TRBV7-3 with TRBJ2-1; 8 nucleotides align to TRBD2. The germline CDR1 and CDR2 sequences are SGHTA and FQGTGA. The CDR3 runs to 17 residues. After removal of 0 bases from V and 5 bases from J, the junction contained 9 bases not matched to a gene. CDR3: CASSLTGGLEKNNEQFF. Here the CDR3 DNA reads TGTGCCAGCAGCTTAACTGGGGGACTAGAAAAGAACAATGAGCAGTTCTTC.

The DNA for the CDR3 is TGCGCCAGCAGCCCCCGACTAGCTAGCACAGATACGCAGTATTTT. Amino acid sequence: CASSPRLASTDTQYF. The chain links TRBV4-3 to TRBJ2-3; 7 bases fit TRBD2. The V segment lost 4 bases and the J segment 0 bases; nucleotides outside the gene matches: 4. This CDR3 is built from 15 residues. Germline CDR1 LGHNA, CDR2 YSLEER.

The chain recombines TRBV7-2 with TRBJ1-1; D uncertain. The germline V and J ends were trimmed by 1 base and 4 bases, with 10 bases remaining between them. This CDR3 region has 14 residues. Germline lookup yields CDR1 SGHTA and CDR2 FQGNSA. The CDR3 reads CASSLGLGSTEAFF. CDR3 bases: TGTGCCAGCAGCTTAGGACTGGGGAGCACTGAAGCTTTCTTT.

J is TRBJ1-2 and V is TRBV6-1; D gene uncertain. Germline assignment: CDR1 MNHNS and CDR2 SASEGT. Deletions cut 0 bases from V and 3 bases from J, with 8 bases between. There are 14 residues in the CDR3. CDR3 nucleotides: TGTGCCAGCAGTGAAGCGGCGGCGCACTATGGCTACACCTTC. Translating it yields CASSEAAAHYGYTF.

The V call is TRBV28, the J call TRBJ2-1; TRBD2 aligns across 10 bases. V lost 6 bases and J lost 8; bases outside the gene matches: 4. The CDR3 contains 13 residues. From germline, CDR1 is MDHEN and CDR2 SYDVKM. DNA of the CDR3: TGTGCCAGCAGATTAGGGACTAGCGATGAGCAGTTCTTC. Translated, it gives CASRLGTSDEQFF.

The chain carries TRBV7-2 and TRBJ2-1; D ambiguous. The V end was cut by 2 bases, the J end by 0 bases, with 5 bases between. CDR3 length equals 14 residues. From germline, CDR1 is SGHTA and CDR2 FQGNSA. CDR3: CASSLLGSYNEQFF. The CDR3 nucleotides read TGTGCCAGCAGCTTACTGGGCTCCTACAATGAGCAGTTCTTC.

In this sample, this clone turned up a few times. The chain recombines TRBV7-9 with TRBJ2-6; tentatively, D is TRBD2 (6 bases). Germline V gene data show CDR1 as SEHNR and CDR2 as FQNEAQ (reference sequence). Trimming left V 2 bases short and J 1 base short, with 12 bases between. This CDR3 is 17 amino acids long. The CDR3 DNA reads TGTGCCAGCAGCTTACGGGAGTTGGTTTCTGGGGCCAACGTCCTGACTTTC. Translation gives CASSLRELVSGANVLTF. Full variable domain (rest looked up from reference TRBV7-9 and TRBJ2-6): DTGVSQNPRHKITKRGQNVTFRCDPISEHNRLYWYRQTLGQGPEFLTYFQNEAQLEKSRLLSDRFSAERPKGSFSTLEIQRTEQGDSAMYLCASSLRELVSGANVLTFGAGSRLTVL.

Here the CDR3 DNA reads TGCGCCAGCAGCCAGACGGGACTAAGAAGCACAGATACGCAGTATTTT. This encodes CASSQTGLRSTDTQYF. The chain carries TRBV4-3 and TRBJ2-3, with 7 bases matching TRBD2. Unmatched junction bases numbered 6, after V lost 3 bases and J lost 0 bases. The germline CDR1 and CDR2 sequences are LGHNA and YSLEER. The CDR3 sequence is 16 residues long.

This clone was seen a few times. CDR3 nucleotides: TGTGCCAGCAGCCCCGGTTGGCCGCGCACAGATACGCAGTATTTT. Its translation is CASSPGWPRTDTQYF. The chain carries TRBV7-2 and TRBJ2-3, with D unresolved. In germline, CDR1 is SGHTA, CDR2 FQGNSA. The germline V and J ends were trimmed by 5 bases and 1 base, with 13 bases remaining between them. The CDR3 runs to 15 residues.

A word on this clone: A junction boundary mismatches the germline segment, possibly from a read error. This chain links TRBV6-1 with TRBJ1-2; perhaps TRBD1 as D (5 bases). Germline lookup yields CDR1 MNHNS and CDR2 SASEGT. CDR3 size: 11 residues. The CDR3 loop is CASSEFRGAAF. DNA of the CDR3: TGTGCCAGCAGTGAATTTCGTGGGGCCGCCTTC.